These 19 T cell receptor beta chains came from one sample sequenced in a study of blood T cell repertoires in COVID-19. The method was immunoSEQ multiplex PCR; TCRdb's version includes in-frame clones alone and lacks a portion of them. The sample records 150,000 or so clones, about 92% being singletons. The sample comprised peripheral blood. The receptor source for this set is a woman aged 60-75 years with COVID-19, enrolled during active disease.

The chain combines TRBV2 with TRBJ2-5, with 10 bases matching TRBD1. The CDR3 sequence is 15 residues long. Trimming cost V 5 bases and J 6 bases; bases outside gene matches: 9. The germline CDR1 and CDR2 sequences are SNHLY and FYNNEI. In DNA form, the CDR3 reads TGTGCCAGCAGTCCCGGGACAGGGGTTAGGAAGACCCAGTACTTC. It is translated as CASSPGTGVRKTQYF.

Here the CDR3 reads CASSLGVYEQYF. In DNA form, the CDR3 reads TGTGCCAGCAGCTTAGGAGTCTACGAGCAGTACTTC. V usage is TRBV11-2 and J usage is TRBJ2-7; D gene unclear. The CDR3 has 12 amino acids. Trimming stripped 1 base from V and 3 bases from J, with 4 bases between. Germline assignment: CDR1 SGHAT and CDR2 FQNNGV.

The chain employs TRBV6-5 and TRBJ1-5; maybe TRBD1 (6 bases). The length of the CDR3 is 12 residues. Germline V lookup: CDR1 MNHEY, CDR2 SVGAGI. Trimming stripped 9 bases from V and 7 bases from J, with 13 bases between. The CDR3 spells CASIGQSQPQHF. Written as DNA, the CDR3 is TGTGCCAGTATCGGACAGTCACAGCCCCAGCATTTT.

The chain joins TRBV27 to TRBJ2-7; 7 nucleotides match TRBD1. The CDR3 has 14 amino acids. V gave up 6 bases and J gave up 2 bases; unmatched junction bases: 7. Germline V CDR1 and CDR2: MNHEY, SMNVEV (reference sequence). The CDR3 nucleotides read TGTGCCAGCAGCCCGGGACAGCTAACCTACGAGCAGTACTTC. This sequence encodes CASSPGQLTYEQYF.

The table lists this clone with a count of one. The chain joins TRBV6-2 or TRBV6-3 to TRBJ1-1; 9 bases match TRBD1. The CDR3 loop spans 12 amino acids. Trimming took 6 bases from V and 11 from J; bases not matched to a gene: 7. Germline V CDR1 and CDR2: MNHEY, SVGEGT. DNA for the CDR3: TGTGCCAGCAGCCGCCGGGACAGGGACGCTTTCTTT. Its translation is CASSRRDRDAFF.

The chain is built from TRBV19 and TRBJ2-2, with TRBD2 identical over 8 bases. CDR1 is LNHDA and CDR2 is SQIVND in the germline V gene (reference sequence). The CDR3 runs to 18 residues. J gave up 7 bases and V 3 bases, and 16 bases lay outside the gene matches. CDR3 in DNA: TGTGCCAGTAGTATGGAGCTTCGGGTGGCGGGGGGAGTCGGGGAGCTGTTTTTT. It yields the protein CASSMELRVAGGVGELFF.

The V call is TRBV7-3, the J call TRBJ2-2; maybe TRBD2 (5 bases). Trimming took off 2 bases at V and 5 bases at J, with 15 bases between the two ends. Germline V lookup: CDR1 SGHTA, CDR2 FQGTGA. This CDR3 has 16 amino acids. CDR3 protein: CASSLSGPGETGELFF. CDR3 in DNA: TGTGCCAGCAGCTTATCAGGCCCCGGGGAGACCGGGGAGCTGTTTTTT. The whole variable domain, remainder taken from reference TRBV7-3 and TRBJ2-2, is GAGVSQTPSNKVTEKGKYVELRCDPISGHTALYWYRQSLGQGPEFLIYFQGTGAADDSGLPNDRFFAVRPEGSVSTLKIQRTERGDSAVYLCASSLSGPGETGELFFGEGSRLTVL.

V usage is TRBV18 and J usage is TRBJ1-6, with 12 positions matching TRBD1. V gave up 4 bases and J gave up 8 bases; unmatched junction bases: 9. Germline V gives CDR1 KGHSH, CDR2 LQKENI. This CDR3 is 17 amino acids long. The CDR3 sequence is CASSREGQGAAYSPLHF. CDR3 in DNA: TGTGCCAGCTCACGTGAGGGACAGGGGGCGGCTTATTCACCCCTCCACTTT.

The J gene is TRBJ2-7, the V gene TRBV27; TRBD1 is a possible D gene (7 bases). V was pared by 4 bases and J by 2 bases, with 18 bases between. From germline, CDR1 is MNHEY and CDR2 SMNVEV (reference sequence). The CDR3 sequence is 16 residues long. The CDR3 bases are TGTGCCAGCAGTTCTGGACAGGCGGGACCACCCTACGAGCAGTACTTC. Translated, it gives CASSSGQAGPPYEQYF.

The CDR3 coding sequence is TGTGCCAGCAGCTTGCAGGGGAGAAATTCACCCCTCCACTTT. Its protein is CASSLQGRNSPLHF. V and J are TRBV5-4 and TRBJ1-6; D perhaps matches TRBD1 (6 bases). V was cut by 1 base and J by 7 bases, with 9 bases left in between. CDR1 and CDR2 from the germline V gene are SGHNT and YYREEE (reference sequence). This CDR3 region has 14 residues. The full variable domain, its missing parts supplied by reference TRBV5-4 and TRBJ1-6, is ETGVTQSPTHLIKTRGQQVTLRCSSQSGHNTVSWYQQALGQGPQFIFQYYREEENGRGNFPPRFSGLQFPNYSSELNVNALELDDSALYLCASSLQGRNSPLHFGNGTRLTVT.

This clone showed up just once. This chain connects TRBV23-1 to TRBJ1-1; D unresolved. TRBV23-1 is filed as an ORF, its function uncertain. The CDR3 length is 15 residues. V was clipped by 3 bases and J by 3 bases, with 14 bases between them. As DNA, the CDR3 is TGCGCCAGCAGTCAGCAGGCCAAAATCCACACTGAAGCTTTCTTT. Its protein product is CASSQQAKIHTEAFF.

The rearrangement links TRBV14 to TRBJ1-2, with 8 positions matching TRBD1. V lost 0 bases and J lost 3; bases outside the gene matches: 3. The CDR3 extends over 15 amino acids. In germline, CDR1 is SGHDN, CDR2 FVKESK. The CDR3 region is CASSQEDRDHYGYTF. In DNA, the CDR3 is TGTGCCAGCAGCCAAGAGGACAGGGACCACTATGGCTACACCTTC.

This sequence joins TRBV5-1 and TRBJ1-1, with TRBD1 as a possible D gene (5 bases). The CDR3 contains 14 residues. Trimming removed 0 bases at V and 3 bases at J, with 9 bases between. In germline, CDR1 is SGHRS, CDR2 YFSETQ. CDR3 protein: CASSLEEGYTEAFF. Here the CDR3 DNA reads TGCGCCAGCAGCTTGGAGGAGGGGTACACTGAAGCTTTCTTT. Full variable domain (outside the CDR3, taken from reference TRBV5-1 and TRBJ1-1): KAGVTQTPRYLIKTRGQQVTLSCSPISGHRSVSWYQQTPGQGLQFLFEYFSETQRNKGNFPGRFSGRQFSNSRSEMNVSTLELGDSALYLCASSLEEGYTEAFFGQGTRLTVV.

This chain connects TRBV20-1 to TRBJ2-1; no reliable D call. Between the trimmed V and J ends, which lost 3 bases and 5 bases, there was a span of 8 bases. This CDR3 is built from 12 residues. CDR1 and CDR2 from the germline V gene are DFQATT and SNEGSKA (reference sequence). The CDR3 sequence: CSASKINNEQFF. The CDR3 DNA sequence: TGCAGTGCTAGTAAAATCAACAATGAGCAGTTCTTC.

This sequence joins TRBV19 and TRBJ2-1, with TRBD2 as a possible D gene (5 bases). The CDR3 spans 14 residues. CDR1 is LNHDA, CDR2 SQIVND, per germline (reference sequence). V lost 1 base and J 7 bases, leaving 11 bases between the germline ends. The CDR3 nucleotides read TGTGCCAGTAGTATAGTTGGCAGGAGGAATGAGCAGTTCTTC. Translating it yields CASSIVGRRNEQFF.

The chain links TRBV5-1 to TRBJ2-5, with TRBD1 matching over 12 bases. This CDR3 contains 15 residues. With V trimmed by 4 bases and J by 5 bases, 6 bases remained unmatched. CDR1 and CDR2 from the germline V gene are SGHRS and YFSETQ. This CDR3 reads CASSTGTGGFETQYF. Here the CDR3 DNA reads TGCGCCAGCAGCACCGGGACAGGGGGCTTCGAGACCCAGTACTTC.

The chain links TRBV19 to TRBJ1-5; a weak D match, TRBD1 (5 bases). The germline V gene encodes CDR1 LNHDA and CDR2 SQIVND (reference sequence). The CDR3 runs 15 residues. Trimming stripped 5 bases from V and 1 base from J, with 12 bases between. DNA for the CDR3: TGTGCCAGTAGTCTTGGGGGGTTAAGCAATCAGCCCCAGCATTTT. It specifies CASSLGGLSNQPQHF. Combining the CDR3 with reference TRBV19 and TRBJ1-5 gives the whole variable domain DGGITQSPKYLFRKEGQNVTLSCEQNLNHDAMYWYRQDPGQGLRLIYYSQIVNDFQKGDIAEGYSVSREKKESFPLTVTSAQKNPTAFYLCASSLGGLSNQPQHFGDGTRLSIL.

The V and J genes are TRBV11-3 and TRBJ2-3, with a tentative D call TRBD2 (7 bases). Trimming shortened V by 0 bases and J by 0 bases, and 13 bases separated the two germline ends. The germline CDR1 and CDR2 sequences are SGHNT and YENEEA. This CDR3 is 17 amino acids long. The CDR3 nucleotides read TGTGCCAGCAGCTTAGATCACGGGGGGCAGAGCACAGATACGCAGTATTTT. Protein sequence: CASSLDHGGQSTDTQYF.

V is TRBV5-4 and J is TRBJ1-6; D uncertain. The V end lost 0 bases, the J end lost 0 bases, and 7 bases lay between the germline ends. Germline-derived CDR1 and CDR2 are SGHNT and YYREEE (reference sequence). The CDR3 length is 16 residues. The CDR3 spells CASSLDRHSYNSPLHF. In DNA form, the CDR3 reads TGTGCCAGCAGCTTGGACAGACACTCCTATAATTCACCCCTCCACTTT.